The 5 T cell receptor beta chains in this list originate from one sample, sequenced in a study of graft-versus-host responses after intestinal transplantation. These TCRs' antigens remain unknown. Assay: immunoSEQ multiplex PCR; the TCRdb copy retains only in-frame clones and omits some. Of 130,000 or so clones in the sample, 92% were seen once. The source was unstimulated CD4+ T cells sorted from spleen or lymph node cells, collected before intestinal transplant. The receptors here all came from a human donor who received an intestinal transplant.

The rearrangement joins TRBV7-8 to TRBJ2-1, with 7 positions matching TRBD2. The trim removed 5 bases at V and 7 bases at J, leaving 14 bases unmatched. This CDR3 has 16 amino acids. Germline-derived CDR1 and CDR2 are SGHVS and FQNEAQ. CDR3 sequence (DNA): TGTGCCAGCAGCCCCTTTTTGGGAGGGCCTCTAAATGAGCAGTTCTTC. Its translation: CASSPFLGGPLNEQFF. The full variable domain, completed using reference TRBV7-8 and TRBJ2-1, is GAGVSQSPRYKVAKRGQDVALRCDPISGHVSLFWYQQALGQGPEFLTYFQNEAQLDKSGLPSDRFFAERPEGSVSTLKIQRTQQEDSAVYLCASSPFLGGPLNEQFFGPGTRLTVL.

This chain uses TRBV28 with TRBJ1-3; maybe TRBD1 (6 bases). V shed 5 bases and J shed 4 bases, with 15 bases lying between them. Germline V gives CDR1 MDHEN, CDR2 SYDVKM. The CDR3 is 15 amino acids. The CDR3 DNA reads as TGTGCCAGCAGTCCTAGCGGGGGGCCAGGAAACACCATATATTTT. As protein: CASSPSGGPGNTIYF.

V is TRBV7-8 and J is TRBJ1-1, with a tentative D call TRBD1 (6 bases). There are 17 residues in the CDR3. The germline V gene has CDR1 SGHVS and CDR2 FQNEAQ. The V end lost 4 bases, the J end lost 0 bases, and 18 bases lay between the germline ends. The CDR3 spells CASSSIPGQLMNTEAFF. The CDR3 DNA follows: TGTGCCAGCAGCTCCATCCCGGGACAACTGATGAACACTGAAGCTTTCTTT.

The chain links TRBV11-3 to TRBJ2-1, with D possibly TRBD2 on 5 matching bases. The CDR3 spans 12 residues. V was clipped by 3 bases and J by 9 bases, with 9 bases between them. Germline lookup yields CDR1 SGHNT and CDR2 YENEEA. The CDR3 nucleotides read TGTGCCAGCAGCTTCCGGGGTGGTGAGCAGTTCTTC. Translating it yields CASSFRGGEQFF. The full variable domain, its missing parts supplied by reference TRBV11-3 and TRBJ2-1, is EAGVVQSPRYKIIEKKQPVAFWCNPISGHNTLYWYLQNLGQGPELLIRYENEEAVDDSQLPKDRFSAERLKGVDSTLKIQPAELGDSAVYLCASSFRGGEQFFGPGTRLTVL.

CDR3 residues: CASSHRQNTEAFF. Written as DNA, the CDR3 is TGTGCCAGCAGCCATAGACAGAACACTGAAGCTTTCTTT. The chain has TRBV14 and TRBJ1-1, with unresolved D. Germline CDR1 is SGHDN and CDR2 is FVKESK. The CDR3 sequence is 13 residues long. V shed 3 bases and J shed 1 base, with 6 bases lying between them.